The present T cell receptor (beta chain) was sequenced within a study of blood T cell repertoires in COVID-19. Sequenced by immunoSEQ multiplex PCR; TCRdb stores in-frame clones only, minus some. The data contain under 150,000 clones, around 87% of them seen just once; the ten biggest clones take up 6.5% to 9%. Germline V CDR1 and CDR2: LGHDT, YNNKEL (reference sequence). Trimming pared 4 bases from V and 0 bases from J, leaving 8 bases between. This CDR3 contains 14 residues. The chain links TRBV3-1 (or the pseudogene TRBV3-2) to TRBJ2-3, with D possibly TRBD2 on 5 matching bases. The sequence was collected from a man between 50 and 59 years old with acute or convalescent COVID-19. Sequenced sample: peripheral blood. The CDR3 protein is CASSLRGSTDTQYF. CDR3 DNA sequence: TGTGCCAGCAGCCTACGGGGTAGCACAGATACGCAGTATTTT.